These 18 T cell receptor beta chains came from one sample sequenced in a study of T cell responses to AZD1222 COVID-19 vaccine. Method: immunoSEQ multiplex PCR; TCRdb's copy keeps in-frame clones and lacks some. The sample lists about 140,000 clones; just under 95% were seen once. Sequencing was performed on peripheral blood, taken on day 0 of AZD1222 vaccination. The receptors were sampled from an adult in good health.

The chain joins TRBV11-1 to TRBJ2-7; D not certain. CDR1 SGHAT and CDR2 FQDESV come from the germline V gene (reference sequence). With 7 bases removed from V and 4 bases from J, the gap between germline ends came to 17 bases. This CDR3 region has 14 residues. The CDR3, as DNA: TGTGCCAGCACCCGAGATTTAGGACGTTACGAGCAGTACTTC. It yields the protein CASTRDLGRYEQYF.

The chain couples TRBV10-3 to TRBJ2-7, with no clear D. The CDR3 has 14 amino acids. Between the trimmed V and J ends, which lost 0 bases and 5 bases, there was a span of 11 bases. Germline V gives CDR1 ENHRY, CDR2 SYGVKD. CDR3 residues: CAISESNYPDEQYF. CDR3 DNA sequence: TGTGCCATCAGTGAGTCGAACTACCCCGACGAGCAGTACTTC.

The gene calls are TRBV18 and TRBJ2-2, with TRBD1 matching over 11 bases. The CDR3 spans 15 residues. The junction had 6 bases not matched to a gene; V was cut back by 5 bases and J by 7 bases. Germline CDR1 and CDR2: KGHSH and LQKENI. The CDR3 reads CASSSGQGADGELFF. The DNA for the CDR3 is TGTGCCAGCTCATCAGGACAGGGGGCCGACGGGGAGCTGTTTTTT.

This rearrangement joins TRBV5-1 to TRBJ2-1; no definite D call. Per the germline V gene, CDR1 is SGHRS and CDR2 is YFSETQ. This CDR3 spans 16 amino acids. The germline V and J ends were trimmed by 0 bases and 2 bases, with 12 bases remaining between them. CDR3 sequence: CASSLVPEPPYNEQFF. DNA of the CDR3: TGCGCCAGCAGCTTGGTACCAGAGCCCCCCTACAATGAGCAGTTCTTC.

The V call is TRBV9, the J call TRBJ2-4; 7 nucleotides align to TRBD1. This CDR3 has 14 residues. V lost 3 bases, J lost 3 bases, and 3 bases stayed unmatched. The germline gives CDR1 SGDLS, CDR2 YYNGEE. The CDR3 loop is CASSAGGNKNIQYF. CDR3 bases: TGTGCCAGCAGCGCAGGGGGAAACAAAAACATTCAGTACTTC. Filled out from reference TRBV9 and TRBJ2-4, the complete variable domain reads DSGVTQTPKHLITATGQRVTLRCSPRSGDLSVYWYQQSLDQGLQFLIQYYNGEERAKGNILERFSAQQFPDLHSELNLSSLELGDSALYFCASSAGGNKNIQYFGAGTRLSVL.

This chain joins TRBV27 and TRBJ1-2; D might be TRBD1 (5 bases). Trimming shortened V by 5 bases and J by 6 bases, and 13 bases separated the two germline ends. Germline assignment: CDR1 MNHEY and CDR2 SMNVEV (reference sequence). This CDR3 has 13 residues. The CDR3 sequence: CASSTRQTNGYTF. In DNA, the CDR3 is TGTGCCAGCAGTACGAGACAGACTAATGGCTACACCTTC.

The chain joins TRBV28 to TRBJ2-1, with 7 bases lining up with TRBD2. Per germline, CDR1 MDHEN and CDR2 SYDVKM. The CDR3 has 16 amino acids. J was trimmed by 7 bases and V by 6 bases; bases with no gene match: 15. Here the CDR3 DNA reads TGTGCCAGCAGCCCCCTTTTCGTGGGAGGGAAAAATGAGCAGTTCTTC. Amino acids: CASSPLFVGGKNEQFF.

The chain has TRBV7-2 and TRBJ1-5, with TRBD1 matching over 10 bases. Germline V gives CDR1 SGHTA, CDR2 FQGNSA. The CDR3 is 14 residues long. J lost 9 bases, V lost 1 base, and 3 bases had no gene match. The CDR3 loop reads CASSLGQGARPQHF. The CDR3 region has the DNA TGTGCCAGCAGCTTAGGACAGGGGGCGCGGCCCCAGCATTTT.

Here the CDR3 reads CAIRDYGYTF. In DNA form, the CDR3 reads TGTGCCATAAGGGACTATGGCTACACCTTC. This chain connects TRBV21-1 to TRBJ1-2. TRBV21-1 has pseudogene status. The CDR3 loop spans 10 amino acids.

This chain uses TRBV2 with TRBJ1-3, with TRBD1 identical over 9 bases. The CDR3 totals 15 residues. Germline V gene lookup returns CDR1 SNHLY and CDR2 FYNNEI. J lost 2 bases, V lost 4 bases, and 3 bases had no gene match. This CDR3 reads CASSVGTGTGNTIYF. Here the CDR3 DNA reads TGTGCCAGCAGTGTCGGGACAGGGACTGGAAACACCATATATTTT.

On this clone: Other DNA sequences from this sample encode an identical CDR3 as well. This sequence joins TRBV27 and TRBJ1-5, with a possible D match to TRBD1 (5 bases). This CDR3 is built from 14 residues. Per germline, CDR1 MNHEY and CDR2 SMNVEV (reference sequence). Trimming cost V 3 bases and J 0 bases, with 6 bases left between them. The CDR3 spells CASSFGGSNQPQHF. The DNA for the CDR3 is TGTGCCAGCAGTTTCGGGGGTAGCAATCAGCCCCAGCATTTT.

The chain uses TRBV3-1 (or the pseudogene TRBV3-2) and TRBJ2-7; 8 nucleotides align to TRBD2. The CDR3 extends over 13 amino acids. The trim removed 4 bases at V and 3 bases at J, leaving 2 bases unmatched. From germline, CDR1 is LGHDT and CDR2 YNNKEL (reference sequence). CDR3 DNA sequence: TGTGCCAGCAGCCTTAGCGGGAACTACGAGCAGTACTTC. It yields the protein CASSLSGNYEQYF.

This chain uses TRBV28 with TRBJ1-2; 10 positions agree with TRBD1. Germline lookup yields CDR1 MDHEN and CDR2 SYDVKM. This CDR3 is built from 14 residues. V lost 6 bases to trimming and J lost 3 bases; unmatched junction nucleotides: 4. The CDR3 nucleotides read TGTGCCAGCAGGCTAGGGACAGGGGACTATGGCTACACCTTC. Translation gives CASRLGTGDYGYTF.

The chain employs TRBV4-1 and TRBJ1-6, with no clear D. CDR1 is MGHRA and CDR2 is YSYEKL in the germline V gene. This CDR3 is 12 amino acids long. V shed 4 bases and J shed 11 bases, with 9 bases lying between them. Written as DNA, the CDR3 is TGCGCCAGCAGCCCCACCGGGCCACCCCTCCACTTT. It is translated as CASSPTGPPLHF.

This chain links TRBV4-1 with TRBJ2-7, with TRBD1 identical over 10 bases. Per germline, CDR1 MGHRA and CDR2 YSYEKL. The CDR3 length is 19 residues. V lost 2 bases to trimming and J lost 3 bases; unmatched junction nucleotides: 16. This CDR3 is CASSQRPPRDRGRIYEQYF. In nucleotides, the CDR3 is TGCGCCAGCAGCCAACGACCTCCCCGGGACAGGGGAAGGATCTACGAGCAGTACTTC.

This chain connects TRBV19 to TRBJ1-5; 8 positions match TRBD1. J lost 7 bases, V lost 5 bases, and 4 bases had no gene match. Looked up from germline, CDR1 is LNHDA and CDR2 is SQIVND (reference sequence). The CDR3 covers 13 residues. CDR3 region: CASSATGGQPQHF. In DNA form, the CDR3 reads TGTGCCAGTAGTGCAACAGGGGGACAGCCCCAGCATTTT.

This clone appeared a few times. The chain has TRBV7-9 and TRBJ1-1; D possibly corresponds to TRBD1 (5 bases). The CDR3 extends over 13 amino acids. With 5 bases removed from V and 4 bases from J, the gap between germline ends came to 11 bases. CDR1 is SEHNR, CDR2 FQNEAQ, per germline (reference sequence). The CDR3 is CASSRGDGTEAFF. CDR3 nucleotide sequence: TGTGCCAGCAGCCGAGGGGATGGCACTGAAGCTTTCTTT.

The CDR3 coding sequence is TGTGCCAGCAGCCATCAGGGGGCCGGACTAGCGGGAGGCCGGGAGCTGTTTTTT. Protein sequence: CASSHQGAGLAGGRELFF. This chain connects TRBV3-1 (or the pseudogene TRBV3-2) to TRBJ2-2; 14 bases fit TRBD2. CDR1 is LGHDT, CDR2 YNNKEL, per germline (reference sequence). V lost 3 bases and J lost 9; bases outside the gene matches: 12. This CDR3 contains 18 residues.